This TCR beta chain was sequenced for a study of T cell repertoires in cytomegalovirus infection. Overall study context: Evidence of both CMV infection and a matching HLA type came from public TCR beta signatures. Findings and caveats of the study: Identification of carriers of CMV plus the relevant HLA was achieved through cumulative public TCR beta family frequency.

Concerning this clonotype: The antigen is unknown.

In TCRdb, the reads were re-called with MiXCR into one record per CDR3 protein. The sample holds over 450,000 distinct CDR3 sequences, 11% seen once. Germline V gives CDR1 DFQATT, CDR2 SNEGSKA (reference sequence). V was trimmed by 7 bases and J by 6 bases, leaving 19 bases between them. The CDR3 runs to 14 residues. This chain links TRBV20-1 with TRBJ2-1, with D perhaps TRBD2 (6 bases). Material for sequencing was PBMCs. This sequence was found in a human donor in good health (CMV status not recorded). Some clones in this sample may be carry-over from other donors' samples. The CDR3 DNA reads TGCAGTGTCCGGGACTCCAAATTACTCAATGAGCAGTTCTTC. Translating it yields CSVRDSKLLNEQFF.